This entry features one T cell receptor beta chain sequence. This clone was seen only a few times. The antigen it recognizes is unknown. No much larger clone is present one base from it, and per-base qualities are unavailable. The study evaluated CTLA-4 blockade (ipilimumab) given together with focal radiation therapy in patients who had chemo-refractory metastatic non-small-cell lung cancer. The library was generated by the immunoSEQ multiplex PCR assay. Entries here come from immuneACCESS through TCRdb and include only in-frame sequences with V and J called. Some clones fail to appear in such tables; in the studies checked, an unresolved V gene covers under half of the shortfall, and the cause of the remainder is unknown. The sample data list roughly 59,000 clones, and around three quarters of these were observed just once. The ten most abundant clones make up around 8% of the sample. The data derive from a study of radiotherapy plus CTLA-4 blockade in lung cancer (dated by TCRdb to 2016 to 2019). Concerning the study at large: Among the enrolled patients, about 19% had an objective response, and about 29% reached disease control. Overall study results and their limits: The strongest predictors of response were reported to be early dynamic shifts in blood T cell clones along with a rise in serum interferon-beta following radiation. After treatment with radiotherapy and ipilimumab, TCR clones that originated in tumors expanded in peripheral blood.

The source material was peripheral blood, sampled from a patient treated with radiotherapy plus ipilimumab. The source is a human donor with non-small cell lung cancer whose response to radiotherapy plus ipilimumab could not be evaluated.

The DNA sequence is as follows: TGTGCCAGCAGCTTTACTAGCGGGTATAGGCAAGAGACCCAGTACTTC. This encodes CASSFTSGYRQETQYF. Recombination linked TRBV5-4 to TRBJ2-5; 9 bases in the middle match TRBD2. The germline V gene encodes CDR1 SGHNT and CDR2 YYREEE (reference sequence). The CDR3 starts with the cysteine, ends with the phenylalanine, and has 16 residues. Only the CDR3 part of the read is kept: 48 bases, read in frame from the first base. Clipping removes 2 bases from V and 2 bases from J, with 7 as the unmatched junction base count.